This is a list of T cell receptor beta chains from one sample in a study of blood T cell repertoires in COVID-19. Assay used: immunoSEQ multiplex PCR; TCRdb lists only in-frame clones, some missing. This repertoire shows hundreds of thousands of clones, roughly 90% found once; its top ten account for roughly a tenth. The sample taken for sequencing was PBMCs or T cells enriched from blood (not recorded which). These receptors all stem from a woman aged 40 to 50 who had recovered from COVID-19. Each CDR3 is given with its conserved first and last residue. A D gene is named only where the DNA matches it firmly. For some rows the clone size is stated as once, few or many, or as a class when expanded; others skip it.

V,size,J,D,CDR3,DNA
TRBV7-2,.,TRBJ2-7,TRBD1,CASSSRDRKTEQYF,TGTGCCAGCAGCTCGCGGGACAGGAAGACCGAGCAGTACTTC
TRBV3-1/TRBV3-2,.,TRBJ2-7,.,CASSQEGGTLEQYF,TGTGCCAGCAGCCAAGAGGGGGGAACGCTCGAGCAGTACTTC
TRBV27,.,TRBJ1-1,TRBD1,CASSRGQELEAFF,TGTGCCAGCAGCCGGGGACAGGAGCTCGAAGCTTTCTTT
TRBV7-2,.,TRBJ2-3,TRBD2,CASSLAGARSTDTQYF,TGTGCCAGCAGCCTAGCGGGGGCGCGGAGCACAGATACGCAGTATTTT
TRBV15,.,TRBJ2-7,.,CATSSVQGNRDEQYF,TGTGCCACCAGCAGCGTTCAGGGAAATCGGGACGAGCAGTACTTC
TRBV30,.,TRBJ1-2,.,CALQGSYGYTF,TGTGCCCTTCAGGGAAGCTATGGCTACACCTTC
TRBV2,.,TRBJ2-2,TRBD2,CASRSGVVGTGELFF,TGTGCCAGCAGGAGCGGGGTCGTTGGCACCGGGGAGCTGTTTTTT
TRBV19,.,TRBJ2-7,.,CASSYEQGSYEQYF,TGTGCCAGTAGTTATGAACAGGGCTCCTACGAGCAGTACTTC
TRBV6-4,.,TRBJ2-1,.,CASSDRESNEQFF,TGTGCCAGCAGTGATAGAGAAAGCAATGAGCAGTTCTTC
TRBV25-1,.,TRBJ2-3,TRBD2,CASSEFEVSGGTDTQYF,TGTGCCAGCAGTGAATTTGAGGTTAGCGGGGGGACAGATACGCAGTATTTT
TRBV18,.,TRBJ2-2,TRBD2,CASSFLAENTGELFF,TGTGCCAGCTCATTTCTAGCGGAGAACACCGGGGAGCTGTTTTTT
TRBV18,.,TRBJ2-7,.,CASSPLREIHEQYF,TGTGCCAGCTCACCATTACGGGAGATCCACGAGCAGTACTTC
TRBV4-3,few,TRBJ2-6,.,CASSRDSSGANVLTF,TGCGCCAGCAGCCGAGACAGCTCTGGGGCCAACGTCCTGACTTTC
TRBV11-2,.,TRBJ2-1,TRBD2,CASSSSGTSGPRYNEQFF,TGTGCCAGCAGCTCCTCCGGGACTAGCGGGCCACGCTACAATGAGCAGTTCTTC
TRBV15,.,TRBJ2-1,.,CATSRGGGASYNEQFF,TGTGCCACCAGCAGAGGAGGCGGGGCCTCCTACAATGAGCAGTTCTTC
TRBV5-1,.,TRBJ1-5,.,CASSFDGRNQPQHF,TGCGCCAGCAGCTTCGACGGGAGGAATCAGCCCCAGCATTTT
TRBV5-4,.,TRBJ1-2,.,CASSLPGLGGYTF,TGTGCCAGCAGCTTACCTGGGCTTGGTGGCTACACCTTC
TRBV7-2,.,TRBJ2-7,.,CASSLSAGFYEQYF,TGTGCCAGCAGCTTATCTGCAGGGTTTTACGAGCAGTACTTC
TRBV19,.,TRBJ2-7,TRBD2,CASRGLAYEQYF,TGTGCCAGTAGAGGACTAGCCTACGAGCAGTACTTC
TRBV10-1,once,TRBJ2-5,.,CASNPGTQYF,TGCGCCAGCAACCCGGGGACCCAGTACTTC
TRBV5-1,.,TRBJ1-1,.,CASSMDPGWITEAFF,TGCGCCAGCAGCATGGACCCGGGGTGGATAACTGAAGCTTTCTTT
TRBV30,.,TRBJ2-3,TRBD2,CAWSPSGGADTQYF,TGTGCCTGGAGTCCCAGCGGGGGGGCAGATACGCAGTATTTT
TRBV28,.,TRBJ2-3,.,CASSFVTDTQYF,TGTGCCAGCAGTTTCGTAACAGATACGCAGTATTTT
TRBV6-6,.,TRBJ2-1,TRBD2,CASSRNSLAGGYNEQFF,TGTGCCAGCAGCCGAAATAGTCTAGCGGGGGGATACAATGAGCAGTTCTTC
TRBV29-1,.,TRBJ2-3,.,CSVGLHTDTQYF,TGCAGCGTTGGACTGCACACAGATACGCAGTATTTT
TRBV19,.,TRBJ1-1,.,CASSIWGGENTEAFF,TGTGCCAGTAGTATCTGGGGAGGCGAGAACACTGAAGCTTTCTTT
TRBV7-2,.,TRBJ2-7,TRBD2,CASSLYQPSGSYEQYF,TGTGCCAGCAGCTTATACCAACCAAGCGGGAGCTACGAGCAGTACTTC
TRBV7-9,.,TRBJ1-1,.,CASSPSGVNEAFF,TGTGCCAGCAGCCCCTCGGGGGTTAATGAAGCTTTCTTT
TRBV12-3/TRBV12-4,.,TRBJ2-1,.,CASSFMYNEQFF,TGTGCCAGCAGTTTTATGTACAATGAGCAGTTCTTC
TRBV6-5,.,TRBJ1-2,TRBD1,CASSRDRAYGYTF,TGTGCCAGCAGTCGGGACAGGGCCTATGGCTACACCTTC
TRBV9,.,TRBJ1-1,TRBD1,CASSFRDRGFDTEAFF,TGTGCCAGCAGCTTCCGGGACAGGGGATTCGATACTGAAGCTTTCTTT
TRBV2,.,TRBJ2-7,.,CASGPGHNEQYF,TGTGCCAGCGGCCCGGGACACAACGAGCAGTACTTC
TRBV25-1,.,TRBJ2-5,.,CASSESSQETQYF,TGTGCCAGCAGTGAATCGTCCCAAGAGACCCAGTACTTC
TRBV2,.,TRBJ1-2,TRBD1,CASSETGRVGYGYTF,TGTGCCAGCAGTGAGACAGGGCGGGTCGGCTATGGCTACACCTTC
TRBV7-9,.,TRBJ2-7,TRBD2,CASSAGGYEQYF,TGTGCCAGCAGCGCGGGGGGTTACGAGCAGTACTTC
TRBV19,.,TRBJ2-1,.,CASKSWVGDRNEQFF,TGTGCCAGTAAGTCCTGGGTGGGAGATCGCAATGAGCAGTTCTTC
TRBV15,.,TRBJ2-5,.,CATSRSGETQYF,TGTGCCACCAGCAGATCGGGAGAGACCCAGTACTTC
TRBV5-1,.,TRBJ1-6,.,CASSLARVGSPLHF,TGCGCCAGCAGCTTGGCCAGGGTGGGGTCACCCCTCCACTTT
TRBV2,.,TRBJ1-4,.,CASRDSSTNEKLFF,TGTGCCAGCAGGGATAGCTCAACTAATGAAAAACTGTTTTTT
TRBV29-1,.,TRBJ2-7,TRBD2,CSVTRAGGPYEQYF,TGCAGCGTCACAAGAGCGGGAGGGCCCTACGAGCAGTACTTC
TRBV6-5,.,TRBJ1-2,TRBD1,CASSSRGTGRDYGYTF,TGTGCCAGCAGTTCCCGGGGGACAGGGAGGGACTATGGCTACACCTTC
TRBV19,.,TRBJ2-5,TRBD2,CASIAAGEETQYF,TGTGCCAGTATAGCAGCGGGAGAGGAGACCCAGTACTTC
TRBV9,.,TRBJ2-2,TRBD2,CASSESGRANTGELFF,TGTGCCAGCAGCGAGAGCGGGAGGGCGAACACCGGGGAGCTGTTTTTT
TRBV29-1,.,TRBJ2-7,.,CSVVSLDPYEQYF,TGCAGCGTTGTAAGCCTAGACCCCTACGAGCAGTACTTC
TRBV28,.,TRBJ2-1,.,CASSLLTLSSYNEQFF,TGTGCCAGCAGCCTTCTGACATTGAGCTCCTACAATGAGCAGTTCTTC
TRBV28,.,TRBJ2-5,.,CATEGGAIETQYF,TGTGCAACCGAGGGTGGTGCGATAGAGACCCAGTACTTC
TRBV5-6,few,TRBJ2-5,TRBD2,CASSWRLAGAKETQYF,TGTGCCAGCAGCTGGAGACTAGCGGGAGCTAAAGAGACCCAGTACTTC
TRBV9,.,TRBJ2-1,TRBD2,CASSVGLAGREQFF,TGTGCCAGCAGCGTTGGACTAGCGGGACGGGAGCAGTTCTTC
TRBV7-9,.,TRBJ1-2,.,CASSLEVVDKNYGYTF,TGTGCCAGCAGCTTAGAGGTCGTGGACAAAAACTATGGCTACACCTTC
TRBV23-1,.,TRBJ2-7,.,CASRQSSSYEQYF,TGCGCCAGCAGACAGTCCAGCTCCTACGAGCAGTACTTC
TRBV19,.,TRBJ2-7,.,CASSNVPPGEQYF,TGTGCCAGTAGTAATGTGCCCCCGGGGGAGCAGTACTTC
TRBV7-8,.,TRBJ2-6,.,CASSPPGYGANVLTF,TGTGCCAGCAGCCCCCCGGGGTATGGGGCCAACGTCCTGACTTTC